The present entry profiles one T cell receptor beta chain with its context. This entry is derived from a study of blood T cells in healthy people across ages. The V gene lost 1 base and the J gene lost 2 bases, with 13 bases spanning the gap. CDR1 and CDR2 (germline): MGHDK, SYGVNS. The CDR3 sequence is 16 residues long. Together with a sample-barcoded 5' primer, a J-beta primer mix was included in a second PCR lasting about 6 to 12 cycles. Each of the cDNA molecules was tagged by a template-switch adaptor with 12 random nucleotides. TCRdb re-derived calls from the 5' RACE reads in MiXCR, one entry per CDR3 protein. The sample consists of more than 500,000 distinct CDR3 sequences, about 25% of them appearing once. This sample also appeared in a second study, on T cells of mothers and their children. That study adds: At around 1.4 ug per 15 ul, all of the extracted RNA went into cDNA synthesis.

The clonotype originates from a boy aged 2 to 10 in good health. This sequence joins TRBV25-1 and TRBJ2-3; maybe TRBD2 (6 bases). Sequencing was carried out using blood. In DNA form, the CDR3 reads TGTGCCAGCAGTGAATTGTGGGGAGGAGTCACAGATACGCAGTATTTT. It codes for CASSELWGGVTDTQYF.